This T cell receptor beta chain was observed in a study of T cell changes during pregnancy in multiple sclerosis. Germline values: CDR1 SNHLY, CDR2 FYNNEI. The CDR3 sequence is 15 residues long. V was shortened by 3 bases and J by 11 bases, with 20 bases between the two germline ends. This table comes from immunoSEQ multiplex PCR, and its TCRdb copy is limited to in-frame clones, with some not included. This repertoire shows roughly 89,000 clones, nearly 95% found once; its top ten account for over 1.5%. The chain joins TRBV2 to TRBJ1-3; perhaps TRBD1 as D (5 bases). The sequences come from peripheral blood, collected after pregnancy. This TCR derives from a female donor in good health, enrolled as a control in a pregnancy study. CDR3 nucleotide sequence: TGTGCCAGCAGTGACGCCAGGGCCTCACTACCCGCCATATATTTT. This translates into CASSDARASLPAIYF.